These 3 T cell receptor beta chains originate from one sample sequenced in a study of T-cell memory formation after mild COVID-19. MiXCR, applied by TCRdb to the 5' RACE reads, yields one record per CDR3 protein. The table has more than 250,000 distinct CDR3 sequences, about 17% seen once. Sequenced sample: PBMCs or a T cell subset sorted from them (not recorded which). The receptor set was obtained from a man aged 18 to 35 who had mild COVID-19 (a few samples of this study predate the infection). Cell type and time point are not known.

This clonotype was counted between two and nine times. The chain combines TRBV20-1 with TRBJ2-1; 10 bases agree with TRBD1. The CDR3 consists of 14 residues. CDR1 DFQATT and CDR2 SNEGSKA come from the germline V gene (reference sequence). The trim removed 3 bases at V and 7 bases at J, leaving 6 bases unmatched. Written as DNA, the CDR3 is TGCAGTGCTAGGGGGACAGGGGTGGGGAATGAGCAGTTCTTC. Its translation: CSARGTGVGNEQFF.

In this sample, this clonotype turned up a few times. A read error may produce the germline difference seen at one junction end. This sequence joins TRBV7-7 and TRBJ2-5; tentative D call: TRBD2 (5 bases). The V gene's germline CDR1 is SSHAT and CDR2 FNYEAQ (reference sequence). The CDR3 is 14 amino acids. The chain's CDR3 is CASSPTSPRGTQYF. CDR3 DNA sequence: TGTGCTAGCAGCCCCACGTCTCCACGGGGGACCCAGTACTTC.

This clonotype showed up just a few times. This sequence joins TRBV7-7 and TRBJ2-7; D may be TRBD2 (7 bases). Per germline, CDR1 SSHAT and CDR2 FNYEAQ (reference sequence). The ends were cut back, 8 bases at V and 6 bases at J, with 17 bases in the middle. This CDR3 region has 13 residues. The CDR3 loop is CASSRGGASEQYF. Here the CDR3 DNA reads TGTGCCAGCTCGAGGGGGGGCGCGAGCGAGCAGTACTTC.